What follows describes a single T cell receptor beta chain. This entry belongs to a study of blood T cell repertoires in COVID-19. Overall study context: Samples taken during acute and convalescent COVID-19 were collected in the United States, Italy and Spain.

Germline V gene data show CDR1 as SGHVS and CDR2 as FQNEAQ. This CDR3 has 14 residues. Trimming removed 1 base at V and 2 bases at J, with 8 bases between. Original analysis: Scientists estimated how many nucleated cells there were by amplifying reference gene primers. TCRdb keeps only in-frame clones here, not all; method: immunoSEQ multiplex PCR. The D gene and trimming were derived from the DNA, and the V and J assignments and clone size from that table. Among 90,000 or so clones, around 72% were seen once, and the ten largest hold around an eighth. The source of this sequence is a woman of 80 years or more with acute or convalescent COVID-19. This chain joins TRBV7-8 and TRBJ1-2; perhaps TRBD1 as D (5 bases). Specimen: peripheral blood. This CDR3 is CASSLDRFNYGYTF. The CDR3 bases are TGTGCCAGCAGCTTAGACAGGTTCAACTATGGCTACACCTTC. Complete variable domain (other parts from reference TRBV7-8 and TRBJ1-2): GAGVSQSPRYKVAKRGQDVALRCDPISGHVSLFWYQQALGQGPEFLTYFQNEAQLDKSGLPSDRFFAERPEGSVSTLKIQRTQQEDSAVYLCASSLDRFNYGYTFGSGTRLTVV.